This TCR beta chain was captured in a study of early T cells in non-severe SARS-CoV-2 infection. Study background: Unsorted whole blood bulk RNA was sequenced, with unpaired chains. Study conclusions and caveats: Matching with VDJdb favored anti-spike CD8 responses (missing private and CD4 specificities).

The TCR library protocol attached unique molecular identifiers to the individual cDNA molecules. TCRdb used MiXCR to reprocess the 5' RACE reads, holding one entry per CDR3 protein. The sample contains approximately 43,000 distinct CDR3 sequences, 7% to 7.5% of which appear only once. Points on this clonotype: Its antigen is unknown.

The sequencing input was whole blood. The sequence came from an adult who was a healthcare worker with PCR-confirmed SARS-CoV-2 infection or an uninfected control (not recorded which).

The CDR3 loop reads CASSLSGGLTDTQYF. CDR3 in DNA: TGTGCCAGCAGTCTAAGTGGGGGGCTGACAGATACGCAGTATTTT. The V call is TRBV2, the J call TRBJ2-3; possibly TRBD1 or TRBD2 for D (6 bases each). The CDR3 runs 15 residues. V dropped 5 bases and J dropped 3 bases, with 15 bases sitting between them. Germline values: CDR1 SNHLY, CDR2 FYNNEI.